This TCR beta chain emerged from a study of T cell responses to AZD1222 COVID-19 vaccine. Overall study context: Recipients boosted at about 4 weeks or about 12 weeks are pooled. The study, taken as a whole, reports: There were vaccine-associated CD4 TCRs across spike, dominant at 160-218 and 743-854. Nearly half of unique spike-specific TCRs reportedly avoided B.1.351 and B.1.1.7 mutated regions.

Data came from immunoSEQ multiplex PCR; TCRdb stores just in-frame clones and leaves some out. The sample has some 150,000 clones, 85% to 95% seen once. V lost 0 bases and J 10 bases, leaving 7 bases between the germline ends. CDR1 and CDR2 (germline): KGHSH, LQKENI. This CDR3 is built from 13 residues. This clone was picked up one time. The target antigen is unknown. The receptor comes from an adult in good health. The specimen comprised peripheral blood, sampled on day 0 of AZD1222 vaccination. The chain has TRBV18 and TRBJ1-6; D not certain. CDR3 in amino acids: CASSPPNESPLHF. For the CDR3, the DNA is TGTGCCAGCTCACCACCTAACGAATCACCCCTCCACTTT.